This T cell receptor (beta chain) was found in a study of blood T cell repertoires in COVID-19. In the authors' methods: Reference gene primers were amplified, and this amplification served to estimate nucleated cell counts. Assay: immunoSEQ multiplex PCR; the TCRdb copy retains only in-frame clones and omits some. Clonal size and the V and J genes are those of that table, whereas D and trimming came from the DNA. The sample records under 300,000 clones, approximately 86% being singletons. CDR1 LNHNV and CDR2 YYDKDF come from the germline V gene (reference sequence). The CDR3 sequence is 17 residues long. The V end lost 0 bases, the J end lost 4 bases, and 16 bases lay between the germline ends.

Sequenced sample: peripheral blood. V usage is TRBV15 and J usage is TRBJ2-1; D might be TRBD2 (7 bases). This TCR was recovered from a woman in her thirties with acute or convalescent COVID-19. In nucleotides, the CDR3 is TGTGCCACCAGCAGAGACACCTTGGGGGGGGCTTACAATGAGCAGTTCTTC. Translated, it gives CATSRDTLGGAYNEQFF.